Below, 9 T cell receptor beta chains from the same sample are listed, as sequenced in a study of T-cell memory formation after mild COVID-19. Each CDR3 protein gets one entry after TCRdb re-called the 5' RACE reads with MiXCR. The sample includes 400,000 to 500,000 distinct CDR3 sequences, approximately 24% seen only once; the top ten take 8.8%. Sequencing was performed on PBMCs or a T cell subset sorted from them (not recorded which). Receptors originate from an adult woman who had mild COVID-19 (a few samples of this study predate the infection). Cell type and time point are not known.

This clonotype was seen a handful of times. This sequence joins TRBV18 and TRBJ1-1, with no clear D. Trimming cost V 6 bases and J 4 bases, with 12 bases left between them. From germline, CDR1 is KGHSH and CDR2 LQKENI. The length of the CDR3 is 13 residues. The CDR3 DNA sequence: TGTGCCAGCTCCCCATCTGGGGTCACTGAAGCTTTCTTT. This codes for CASSPSGVTEAFF.

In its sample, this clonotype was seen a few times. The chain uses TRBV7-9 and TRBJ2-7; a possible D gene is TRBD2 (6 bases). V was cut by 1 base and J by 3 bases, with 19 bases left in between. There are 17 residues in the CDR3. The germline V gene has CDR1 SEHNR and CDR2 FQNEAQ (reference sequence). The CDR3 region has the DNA TGTGCCAGCAGCTTAGAGGGACGCCGGAGGGGATTCTACGAGCAGTACTTC. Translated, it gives CASSLEGRRRGFYEQYF. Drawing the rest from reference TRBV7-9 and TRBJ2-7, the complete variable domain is DTGVSQNPRHKITKRGQNVTFRCDPISEHNRLYWYRQTLGQGPEFLTYFQNEAQLEKSRLLSDRFSAERPKGSFSTLEIQRTEQGDSAMYLCASSLEGRRRGFYEQYFGPGTRLTVT.

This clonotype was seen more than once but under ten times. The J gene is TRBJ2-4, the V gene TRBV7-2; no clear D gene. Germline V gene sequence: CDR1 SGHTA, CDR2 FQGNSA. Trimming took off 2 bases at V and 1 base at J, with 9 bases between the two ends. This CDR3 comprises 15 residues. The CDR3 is CASSLRGPAKNIQYF. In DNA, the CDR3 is TGTGCCAGCAGCTTACGAGGTCCCGCCAAAAACATTCAGTACTTC.

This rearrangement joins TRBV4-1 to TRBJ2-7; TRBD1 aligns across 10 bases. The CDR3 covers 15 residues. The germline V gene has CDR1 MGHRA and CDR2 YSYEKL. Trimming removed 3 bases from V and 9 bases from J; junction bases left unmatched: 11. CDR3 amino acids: CASSQGGTGVIGQYF. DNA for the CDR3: TGCGCCAGCAGCCAGGGGGGGACAGGGGTAATTGGGCAGTACTTC.

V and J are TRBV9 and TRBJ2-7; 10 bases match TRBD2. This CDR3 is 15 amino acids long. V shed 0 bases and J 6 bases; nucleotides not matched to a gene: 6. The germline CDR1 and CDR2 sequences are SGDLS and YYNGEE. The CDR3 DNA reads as TGTGCCAGCAGCGTAGCTAGCGGGAGTGAGGGCGAGCAGTACTTC. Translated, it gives CASSVASGSEGEQYF.

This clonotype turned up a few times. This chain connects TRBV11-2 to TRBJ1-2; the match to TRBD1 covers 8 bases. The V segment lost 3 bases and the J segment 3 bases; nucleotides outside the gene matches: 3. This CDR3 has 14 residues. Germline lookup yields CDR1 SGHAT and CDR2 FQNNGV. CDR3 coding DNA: TGTGCCAGCAGCTTCGGACAGGGCTACTATGGCTACACCTTC. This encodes CASSFGQGYYGYTF.

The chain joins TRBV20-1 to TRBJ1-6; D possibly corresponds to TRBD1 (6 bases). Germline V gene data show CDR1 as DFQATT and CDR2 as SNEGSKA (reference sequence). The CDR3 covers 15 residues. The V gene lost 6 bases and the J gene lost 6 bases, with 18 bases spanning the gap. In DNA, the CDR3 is TGCAGTGCCCCACCCGCAGGGGCAATTAATTCACCCCTCCACTTT. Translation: CSAPPAGAINSPLHF.

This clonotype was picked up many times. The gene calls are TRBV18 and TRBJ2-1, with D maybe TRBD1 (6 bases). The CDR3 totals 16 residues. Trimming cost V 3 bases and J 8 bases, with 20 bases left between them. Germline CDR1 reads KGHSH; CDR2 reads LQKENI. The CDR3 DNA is TGTGCCAGCTCACCTTATCTATGGACAGCTCGGGATGAGCAGTTCTTC. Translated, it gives CASSPYLWTARDEQFF.

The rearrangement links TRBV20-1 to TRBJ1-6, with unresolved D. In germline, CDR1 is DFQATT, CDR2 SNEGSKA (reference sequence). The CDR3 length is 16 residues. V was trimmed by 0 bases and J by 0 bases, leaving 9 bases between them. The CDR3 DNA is TGCAGTGCTAGAGATGCAGGTAGCTCCTATAATTCACCCCTCCACTTT. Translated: CSARDAGSSYNSPLHF.